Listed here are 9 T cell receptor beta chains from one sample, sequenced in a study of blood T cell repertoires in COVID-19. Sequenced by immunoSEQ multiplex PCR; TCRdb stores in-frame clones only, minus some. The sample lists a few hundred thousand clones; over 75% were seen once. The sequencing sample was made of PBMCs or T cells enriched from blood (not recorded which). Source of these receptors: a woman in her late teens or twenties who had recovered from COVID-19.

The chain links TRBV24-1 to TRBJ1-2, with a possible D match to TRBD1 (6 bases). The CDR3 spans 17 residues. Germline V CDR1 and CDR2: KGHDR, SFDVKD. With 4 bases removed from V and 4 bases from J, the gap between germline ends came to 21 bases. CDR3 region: CATSDRDTPGLGYGYTF. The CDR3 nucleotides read TGTGCCACCAGTGACCGGGACACGCCAGGTCTCGGCTATGGCTACACCTTC.

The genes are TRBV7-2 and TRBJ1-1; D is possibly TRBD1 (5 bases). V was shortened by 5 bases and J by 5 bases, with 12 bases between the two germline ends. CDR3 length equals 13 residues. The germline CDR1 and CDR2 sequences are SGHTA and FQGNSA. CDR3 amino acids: CASSVGRGTEAFF. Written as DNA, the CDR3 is TGTGCCAGCAGCGTGGGACGGGGGACTGAAGCTTTCTTT.

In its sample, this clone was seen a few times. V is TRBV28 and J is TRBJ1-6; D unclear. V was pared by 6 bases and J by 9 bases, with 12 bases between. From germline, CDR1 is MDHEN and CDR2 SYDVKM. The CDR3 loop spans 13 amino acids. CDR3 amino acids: CASRKTGGSPLHF. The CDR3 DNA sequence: TGTGCCAGCAGAAAAACCGGTGGTTCACCCCTCCACTTT.

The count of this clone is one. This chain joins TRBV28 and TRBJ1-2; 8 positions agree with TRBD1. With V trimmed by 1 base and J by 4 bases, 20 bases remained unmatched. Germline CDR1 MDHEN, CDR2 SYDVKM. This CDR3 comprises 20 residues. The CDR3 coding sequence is TGTGCCAGCAGTTTATCATCAACTTACTACAGGGGGACGCTCGCCTATGGCTACACCTTC. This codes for CASSLSSTYYRGTLAYGYTF.

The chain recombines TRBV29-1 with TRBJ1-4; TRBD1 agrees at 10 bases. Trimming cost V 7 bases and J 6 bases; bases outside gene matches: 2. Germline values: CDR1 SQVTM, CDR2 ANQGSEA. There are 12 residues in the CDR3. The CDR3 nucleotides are TGCAGCGCCGGGACAGGGGATGAAAAACTGTTTTTT. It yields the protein CSAGTGDEKLFF.

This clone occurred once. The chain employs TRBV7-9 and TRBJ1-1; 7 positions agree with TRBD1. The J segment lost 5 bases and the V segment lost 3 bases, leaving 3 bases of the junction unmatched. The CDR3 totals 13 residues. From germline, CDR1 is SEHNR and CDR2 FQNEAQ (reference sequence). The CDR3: CASSFSTGTEAFF. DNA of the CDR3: TGTGCCAGCAGCTTCTCGACAGGGACTGAAGCTTTCTTT.

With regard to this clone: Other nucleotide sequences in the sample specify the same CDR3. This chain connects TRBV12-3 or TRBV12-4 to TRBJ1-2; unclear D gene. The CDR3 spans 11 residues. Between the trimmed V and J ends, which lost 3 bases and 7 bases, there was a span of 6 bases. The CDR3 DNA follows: TGTGCCAGCAGTTTCCGAGGTGGCTACACCTTC. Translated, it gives CASSFRGGYTF.

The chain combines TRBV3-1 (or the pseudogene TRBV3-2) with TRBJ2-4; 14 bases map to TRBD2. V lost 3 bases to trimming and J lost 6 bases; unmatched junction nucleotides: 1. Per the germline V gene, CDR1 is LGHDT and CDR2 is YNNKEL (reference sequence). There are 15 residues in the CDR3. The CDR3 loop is CASSQGTSGRNIQYF. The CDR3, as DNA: TGTGCCAGCAGCCAGGGGACTAGCGGGAGAAACATTCAGTACTTC.

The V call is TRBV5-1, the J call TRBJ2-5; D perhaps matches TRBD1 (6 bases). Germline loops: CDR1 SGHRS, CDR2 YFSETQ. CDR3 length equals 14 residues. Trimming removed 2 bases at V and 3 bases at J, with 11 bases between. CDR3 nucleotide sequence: TGCGCCAGCAGCTTATCAGGGGTGGAAGAGACCCAGTACTTC. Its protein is CASSLSGVEETQYF.